This TCR beta chain emerged from a study of T-cell memory formation after mild COVID-19. Study summary: TCR clusters were mostly donor specific.

This clonotype appeared once. TCR alpha and TCR beta cDNA libraries carrying sample barcodes and UMIs were produced by 5'RACE using constant-segment primers. TCRdb re-derived calls from the 5' RACE reads in MiXCR, one entry per CDR3 protein. The sample lists roughly 500,000 distinct CDR3 sequences; around 20% were seen once. The CDR3 loop spans 12 amino acids. Trimming took off 7 bases at V and 8 bases at J, with 14 bases between the two ends. The gene calls are TRBV12-3 or TRBV12-4 and TRBJ1-2, with D maybe TRBD1 (5 bases). Sample: PBMCs or a T cell subset sorted from them (not recorded which). This receptor was obtained from an adult woman who had mild COVID-19 (a few samples of this study predate the infection). Cell type and time point are not known. CDR3 coding DNA: TGTGCCAGCACCCTGGGAGACAGCGGCTACACCTTC. It codes for CASTLGDSGYTF.